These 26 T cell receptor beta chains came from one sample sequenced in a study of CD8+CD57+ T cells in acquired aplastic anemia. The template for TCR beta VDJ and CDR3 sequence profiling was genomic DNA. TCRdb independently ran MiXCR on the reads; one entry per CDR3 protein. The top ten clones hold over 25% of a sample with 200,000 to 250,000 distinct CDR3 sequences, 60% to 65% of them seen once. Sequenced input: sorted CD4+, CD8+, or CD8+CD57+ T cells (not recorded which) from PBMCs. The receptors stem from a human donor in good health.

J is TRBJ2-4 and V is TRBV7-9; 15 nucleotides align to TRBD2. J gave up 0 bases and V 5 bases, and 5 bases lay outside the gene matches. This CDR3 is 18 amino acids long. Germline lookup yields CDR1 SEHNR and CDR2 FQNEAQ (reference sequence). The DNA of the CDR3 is TGTGCCAGCAGCCGCGGGACTAGCGGGGGGATAGCCAAAAACATTCAGTACTTC. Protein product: CASSRGTSGGIAKNIQYF.

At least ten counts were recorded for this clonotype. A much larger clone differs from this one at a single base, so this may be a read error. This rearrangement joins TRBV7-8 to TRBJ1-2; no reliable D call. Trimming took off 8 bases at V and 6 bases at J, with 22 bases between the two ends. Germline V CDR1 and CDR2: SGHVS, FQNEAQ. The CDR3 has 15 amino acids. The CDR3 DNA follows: TGTGCCAGCGGCTCCCTTCTCTCGAACGCTGATGGCTACACCTTC. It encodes CASGSLLSNADGYTF.

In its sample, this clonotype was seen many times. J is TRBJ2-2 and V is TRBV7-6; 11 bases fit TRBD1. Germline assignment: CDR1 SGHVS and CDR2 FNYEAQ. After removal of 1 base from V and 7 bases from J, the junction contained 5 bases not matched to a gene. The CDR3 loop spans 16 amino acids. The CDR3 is CASSLVGQGVLGELFF. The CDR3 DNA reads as TGTGCCAGCAGCTTAGTGGGACAGGGGGTTCTCGGGGAGCTGTTTTTT.

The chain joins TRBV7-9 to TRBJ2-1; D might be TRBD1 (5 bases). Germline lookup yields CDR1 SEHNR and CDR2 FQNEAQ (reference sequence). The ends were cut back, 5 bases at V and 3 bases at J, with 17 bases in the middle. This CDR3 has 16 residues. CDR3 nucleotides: TGTGCCAGCAGCCCCCGCGCAGGGTCTAACTACAATGAGCAGTTCTTC. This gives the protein CASSPRAGSNYNEQFF.

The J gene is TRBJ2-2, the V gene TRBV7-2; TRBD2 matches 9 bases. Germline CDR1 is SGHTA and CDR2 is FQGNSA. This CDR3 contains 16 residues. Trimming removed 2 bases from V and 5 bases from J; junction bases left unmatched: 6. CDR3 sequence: CASSLRLAGRTGELFF. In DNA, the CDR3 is TGTGCCAGCAGCTTAAGGCTAGCGGGGCGTACCGGGGAGCTGTTTTTT.

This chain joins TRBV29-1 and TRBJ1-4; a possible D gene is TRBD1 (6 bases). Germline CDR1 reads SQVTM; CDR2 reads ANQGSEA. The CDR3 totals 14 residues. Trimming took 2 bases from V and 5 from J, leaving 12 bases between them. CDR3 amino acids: CSVESGTQNEKLFF. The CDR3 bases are TGCAGCGTTGAAAGCGGGACACAGAATGAAAAACTGTTTTTT.

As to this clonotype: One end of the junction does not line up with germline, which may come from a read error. CDR3: CATSREGRSGTEALF. CDR3 in DNA: TGTGCCACCAGCAGAGAGGGACGGTCGGGCACTGAAGCTCTCTTT. The rearrangement joins TRBV15 to TRBJ1-1; D possibly corresponds to TRBD1 (5 bases). CDR3 length equals 15 residues. Germline V lookup: CDR1 LNHNV, CDR2 YYDKDF (reference sequence).

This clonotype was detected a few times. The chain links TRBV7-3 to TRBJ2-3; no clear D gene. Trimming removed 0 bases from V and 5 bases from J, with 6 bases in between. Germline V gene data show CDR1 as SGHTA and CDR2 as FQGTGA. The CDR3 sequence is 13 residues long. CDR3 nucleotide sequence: TGTGCCAGCAGCTTAACTACAGAAGATACGCAGTATTTT. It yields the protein CASSLTTEDTQYF.

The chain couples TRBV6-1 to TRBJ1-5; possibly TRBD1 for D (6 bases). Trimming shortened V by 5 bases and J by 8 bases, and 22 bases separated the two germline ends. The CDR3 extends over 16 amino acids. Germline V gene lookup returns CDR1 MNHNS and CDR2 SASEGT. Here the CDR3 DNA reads TGTGCCAGCAGTTACTCAGGCGGGGGGGCCTCCGAGCCCCAGCATTTT. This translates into CASSYSGGGASEPQHF.

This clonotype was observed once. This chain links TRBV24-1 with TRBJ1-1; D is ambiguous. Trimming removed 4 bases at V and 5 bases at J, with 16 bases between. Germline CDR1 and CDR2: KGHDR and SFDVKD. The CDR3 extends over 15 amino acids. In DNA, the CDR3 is TGTGCCACCAGTGACTCTAGGGCAGCTGATACTGAAGCTTTCTTT. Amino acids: CATSDSRAADTEAFF.

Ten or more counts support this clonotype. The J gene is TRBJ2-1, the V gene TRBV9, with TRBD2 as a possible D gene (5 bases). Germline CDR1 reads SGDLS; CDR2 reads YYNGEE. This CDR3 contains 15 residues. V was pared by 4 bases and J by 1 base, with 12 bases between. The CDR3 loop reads CASSFDGESYNEQFF. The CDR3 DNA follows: TGTGCCAGCAGCTTTGACGGGGAGTCCTACAATGAGCAGTTCTTC.

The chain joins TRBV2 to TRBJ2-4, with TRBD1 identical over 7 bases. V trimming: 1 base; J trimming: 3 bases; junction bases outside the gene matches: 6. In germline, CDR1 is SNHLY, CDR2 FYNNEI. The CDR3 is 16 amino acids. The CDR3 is CASSEERGLGKNIQYF. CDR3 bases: TGTGCCAGCAGTGAAGAGAGGGGGCTGGGCAAAAACATTCAGTACTTC.

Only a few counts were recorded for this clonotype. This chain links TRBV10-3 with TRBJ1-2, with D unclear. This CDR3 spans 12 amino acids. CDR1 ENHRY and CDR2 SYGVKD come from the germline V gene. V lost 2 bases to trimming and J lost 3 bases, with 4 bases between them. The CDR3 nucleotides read TGTGCCATCAGTGAGGCGGACTATGGCTACACCTTC. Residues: CAISEADYGYTF.

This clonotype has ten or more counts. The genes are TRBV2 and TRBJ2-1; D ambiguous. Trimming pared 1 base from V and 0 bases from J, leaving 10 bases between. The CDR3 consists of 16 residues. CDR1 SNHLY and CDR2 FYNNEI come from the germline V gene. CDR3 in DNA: TGTGCCAGCAGTGAAGGCGTCATAAGCTCCTACAATGAGCAGTTCTTC. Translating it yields CASSEGVISSYNEQFF.

The CDR3 spells CASREHNQETQYF. CDR3 sequence (DNA): TGTGCCAGTCGGGAACATAACCAAGAGACCCAGTACTTC. The chain has TRBV19 and TRBJ2-5, with a tentative D call TRBD2 (5 bases). The germline V gene has CDR1 LNHDA and CDR2 SQIVND (reference sequence). Deletions cut 8 bases from V and 0 bases from J, with 10 bases between. This CDR3 is built from 13 residues.

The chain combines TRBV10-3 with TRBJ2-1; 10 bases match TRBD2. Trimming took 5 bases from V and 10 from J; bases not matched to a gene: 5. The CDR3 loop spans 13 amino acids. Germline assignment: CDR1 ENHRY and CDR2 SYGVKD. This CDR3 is CAISSGGAKEQFF. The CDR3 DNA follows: TGTGCCATCAGTAGCGGGGGGGCTAAAGAGCAGTTCTTC.

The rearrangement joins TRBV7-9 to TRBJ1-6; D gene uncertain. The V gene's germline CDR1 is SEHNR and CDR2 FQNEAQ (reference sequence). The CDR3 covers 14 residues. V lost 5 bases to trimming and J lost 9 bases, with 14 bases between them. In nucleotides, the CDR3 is TGTGCCAGCAGCCAAGATCCGGGCAGTTCACCCCTCCACTTT. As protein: CASSQDPGSSPLHF.

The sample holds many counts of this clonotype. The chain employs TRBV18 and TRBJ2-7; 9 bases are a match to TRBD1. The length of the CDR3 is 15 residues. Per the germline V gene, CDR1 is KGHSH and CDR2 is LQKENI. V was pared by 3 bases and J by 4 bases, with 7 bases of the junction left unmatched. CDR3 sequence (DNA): TGTGCCAGCTCACCCCGGACAGGGGATATATACGAGCAGTACTTC. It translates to CASSPRTGDIYEQYF.

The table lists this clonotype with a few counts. The CDR3 reads CASSEGDRVVQYF. The CDR3 DNA sequence: TGCGCCAGCAGTGAAGGAGACAGGGTCGTTCAGTACTTC. The genes are TRBV10-2 and TRBJ2-4; 7 nucleotides line up with TRBD1. The CDR3 totals 13 residues. In germline, CDR1 is WSHSY, CDR2 SAAADI. Trimming at V came to 3 bases and at J to 11 bases, leaving 7 bases not matched to a gene.

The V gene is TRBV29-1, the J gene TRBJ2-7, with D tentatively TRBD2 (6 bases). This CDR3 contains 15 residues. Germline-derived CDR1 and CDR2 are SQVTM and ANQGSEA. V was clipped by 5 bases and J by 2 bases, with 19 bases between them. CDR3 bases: TGCAGCGTTTTAGGTGTCGGGGGAGTCCCCTACGAGCAGTACTTC. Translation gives CSVLGVGGVPYEQYF.

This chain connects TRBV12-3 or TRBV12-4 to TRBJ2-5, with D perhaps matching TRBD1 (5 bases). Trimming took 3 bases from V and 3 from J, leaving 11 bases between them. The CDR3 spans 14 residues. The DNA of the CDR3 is TGTGCCAGCAGTTTGACCATCAGGGAAGAGACCCAGTACTTC. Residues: CASSLTIREETQYF.

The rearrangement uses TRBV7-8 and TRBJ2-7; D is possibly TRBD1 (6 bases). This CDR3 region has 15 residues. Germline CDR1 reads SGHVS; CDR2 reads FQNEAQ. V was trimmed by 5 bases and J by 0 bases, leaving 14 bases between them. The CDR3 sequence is CASSGRDTASYEQYF. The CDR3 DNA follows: TGTGCCAGCAGCGGCCGGGACACAGCCTCCTACGAGCAGTACTTC.

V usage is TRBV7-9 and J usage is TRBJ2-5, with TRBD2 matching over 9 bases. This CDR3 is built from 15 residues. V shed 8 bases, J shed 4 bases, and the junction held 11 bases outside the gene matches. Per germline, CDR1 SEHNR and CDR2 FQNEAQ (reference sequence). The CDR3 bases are TGTGCCAGCCGCGGGCTAGCGGGAATGTCAGAGACCCAGTACTTC. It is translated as CASRGLAGMSETQYF.

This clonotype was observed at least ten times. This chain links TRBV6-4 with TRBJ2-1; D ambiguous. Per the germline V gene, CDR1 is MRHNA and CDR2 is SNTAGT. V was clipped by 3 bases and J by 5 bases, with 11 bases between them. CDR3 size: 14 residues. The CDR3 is CASSEGPENNEQFF. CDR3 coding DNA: TGTGCCAGCAGTGAAGGGCCCGAGAACAATGAGCAGTTCTTC.

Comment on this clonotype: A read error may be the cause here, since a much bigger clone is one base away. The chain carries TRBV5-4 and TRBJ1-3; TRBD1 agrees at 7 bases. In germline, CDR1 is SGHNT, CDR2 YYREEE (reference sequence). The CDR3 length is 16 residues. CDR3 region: CASSTQGLISGNIIYF. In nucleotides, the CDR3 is TGTGCCAGCAGCACACAGGGGCTCATCTCTGGAAACATCATATATTTT.

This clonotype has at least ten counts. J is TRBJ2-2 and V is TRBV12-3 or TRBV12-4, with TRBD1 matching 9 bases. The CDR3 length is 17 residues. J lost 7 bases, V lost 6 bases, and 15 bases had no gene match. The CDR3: CASRITGGGGRDGELFF. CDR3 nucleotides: TGTGCCAGCAGGATTACAGGGGGCGGAGGTCGCGACGGGGAGCTGTTTTTT.